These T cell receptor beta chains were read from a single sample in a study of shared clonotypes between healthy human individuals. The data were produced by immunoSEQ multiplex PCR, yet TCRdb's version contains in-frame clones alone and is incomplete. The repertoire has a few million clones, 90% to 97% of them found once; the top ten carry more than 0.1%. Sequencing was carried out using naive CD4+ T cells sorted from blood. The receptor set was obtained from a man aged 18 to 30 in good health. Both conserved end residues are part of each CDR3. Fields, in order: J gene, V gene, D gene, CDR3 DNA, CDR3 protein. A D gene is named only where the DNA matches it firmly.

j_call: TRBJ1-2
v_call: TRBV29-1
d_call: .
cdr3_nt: TGCAGCGTTTTCGACAGGAGGATCGGCTACACCTTC
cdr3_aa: CSVFDRRIGYTF

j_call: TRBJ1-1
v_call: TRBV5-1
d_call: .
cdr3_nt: TGCGCCAGCAGCTTGGCCAATCGTGCTGAAGCTTTCTTT
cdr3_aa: CASSLANRAEAFF

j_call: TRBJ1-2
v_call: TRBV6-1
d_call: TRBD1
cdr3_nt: TGTGCCAGCAGAAGGACAGGGGGCGCCGACTATGGCTACACCTTC
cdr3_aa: CASRRTGGADYGYTF

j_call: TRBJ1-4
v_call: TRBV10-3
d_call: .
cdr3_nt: TGTGCCATCAGTGAGTCCGGGCTGGAAAATGAAAAACTGTTTTTT
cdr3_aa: CAISESGLENEKLFF

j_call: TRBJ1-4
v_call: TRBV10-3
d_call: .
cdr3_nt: TGTGCCATCAGTGAGTCGGCCGCAACTAATGAAAAACTGTTTTTT
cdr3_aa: CAISESAATNEKLFF

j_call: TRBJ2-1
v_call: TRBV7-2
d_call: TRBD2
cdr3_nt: TGTGCCAGCAGCTTAGGAGGGAGGGCGAACAATGAGCAGTTCTTC
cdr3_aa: CASSLGGRANNEQFF

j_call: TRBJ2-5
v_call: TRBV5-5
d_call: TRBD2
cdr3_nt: TGTGCCAGCAGTACCGGACTAGCTGGGGAGACCCAGTACTTC
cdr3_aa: CASSTGLAGETQYF

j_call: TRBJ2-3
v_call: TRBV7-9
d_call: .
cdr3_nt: TGTGCCAGCAGCATTTTGGACTATCCACGCACAGATACGCAGTATTTT
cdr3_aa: CASSILDYPRTDTQYF

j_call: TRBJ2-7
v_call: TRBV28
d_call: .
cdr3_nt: TGTGCCAGCAGGAGGGGGGGAGGCACCTACGAGCAGTACTTC
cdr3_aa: CASRRGGGTYEQYF

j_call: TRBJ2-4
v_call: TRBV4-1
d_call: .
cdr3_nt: TGCGCCAGCAGCCAAGCGGGCCCACACCTTGGTGCCAAAAACATTCAGTACTTC
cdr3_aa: CASSQAGPHLGAKNIQYF